The next 19 T cell receptor beta chains were all read from a single sample in a study of blood T cells in healthy people across ages. A second PCR, run for roughly 7 to 12 cycles, used a sample-barcoded 5' primer plus a J-beta primer mix. Using its own MiXCR run on the 5' RACE reads, TCRdb lists one record per CDR3 protein. In the table there are fewer than 650,000 distinct CDR3 sequences, over 25% of which are singletons. This sample was shared with a second study, whose subject was T cells of mothers and their children.

Sequenced: blood. The receptors here all came from a boy younger than 10 in good health.

The chain employs TRBV7-2 and TRBJ2-1; 10 bases line up with TRBD2. The CDR3 sequence is 19 residues long. The V segment lost 2 bases and the J segment 0 bases; nucleotides outside the gene matches: 10. CDR1 is SGHTA, CDR2 FQGNSA, per germline. The chain's CDR3 is CASSLRIRTSGSSYNEQFF. The CDR3 region has the DNA TGTGCCAGCAGCTTAAGGATACGGACTAGCGGTAGCTCCTACAATGAGCAGTTCTTC. The full variable domain, completed using reference TRBV7-2 and TRBJ2-1, is GAGVSQSPSNKVTEKGKDVELRCDPISGHTALYWYRQSLGQGLEFLIYFQGNSAPDKSGLPSDRFSAERTGGSVSTLTIQRTQQEDSAVYLCASSLRIRTSGSSYNEQFFGPGTRLTVL.

J is TRBJ2-7 and V is TRBV9; D gene uncertain. The V and J ends lost 3 bases and 3 bases respectively, with 10 bases between them. CDR1 and CDR2 from the germline V gene are SGDLS and YYNGEE. CDR3 length: 13 amino acids. In DNA, the CDR3 is TGTGCCAGCAGCGCCCCCTCTAACTACGAGCAGTACTTC. Translating it yields CASSAPSNYEQYF.

This rearrangement joins TRBV21-1 to TRBJ2-3. TRBV21-1 constitutes a pseudogene. This CDR3 is 16 amino acids long. CDR3 sequence: CASSKALALKADTQYF. In DNA form, the CDR3 reads TGTGCCAGCAGCAAAGCATTAGCTCTGAAGGCAGATACGCAGTATTTT.

The chain carries TRBV7-2 and TRBJ2-7, with 9 bases lining up with TRBD1. Germline V gene sequence: CDR1 SGHTA, CDR2 FQGNSA. CDR3 length: 16 residues. The V and J ends lost 5 bases and 3 bases, in that order; junction bases with no gene match: 11. CDR3 sequence: CASSMAPGTGLYEQYF. In nucleotides, the CDR3 is TGTGCCAGCAGCATGGCCCCCGGGACAGGGCTCTACGAGCAGTACTTC.

The V call is TRBV29-1, the J call TRBJ2-2; TRBD1 is a possible D gene (5 bases). The CDR3 has 12 residues. The V gene lost 2 bases and the J gene lost 8 bases, with 9 bases spanning the gap. Germline V gene lookup returns CDR1 SQVTM and CDR2 ANQGSEA. CDR3 sequence reads: CSVEQGLGELFF. CDR3 coding DNA: TGCAGCGTTGAACAGGGTTTAGGGGAGCTGTTTTTT.

The V gene is TRBV9, the J gene TRBJ1-6; no reliable D call. Germline CDR1 reads SGDLS; CDR2 reads YYNGEE. Trimming shortened V by 2 bases and J by 7 bases, and 7 bases separated the two germline ends. The CDR3 has 13 amino acids. CDR3 bases: TGTGCCAGCAGCGTGGACGGGAATTCACCCCTCCACTTT. Translating gives CASSVDGNSPLHF.

This CDR3 reads CASSLAIEASGVSTDTQYF. CDR3 DNA: TGTGCCAGCAGCTTAGCGATTGAGGCTAGCGGGGTGAGCACAGATACGCAGTATTTT. This chain uses TRBV7-6 with TRBJ2-3; TRBD2 agrees at 9 bases. The CDR3 sequence is 19 residues long. The trim removed 0 bases at V and 0 bases at J, leaving 10 bases unmatched. Germline CDR1 and CDR2: SGHVS and FNYEAQ.

With regard to this clonotype: This is likely a read error, given that the CDR3 carries no conserved phenylalanine or tryptophan at its end. The chain recombines TRBV7-2 with TRBJ1-2; no clear D gene. Trimming pared 5 bases from V and 7 bases from J, leaving 14 bases between. This CDR3 has 13 residues. CDR1 and CDR2 (germline): SGHTA, FQGNSA. For the CDR3, the DNA is TGTGCCAGCAGCCCCCCCAATGGTTCTGGCTACACCATC. Amino acids: CASSPPNGSGYTI.

The table lists this clonotype with a few counts. The gene calls are TRBV3-1 and TRBJ2-5; possible D gene TRBD2, 6 bases. The CDR3 has 12 amino acids. Germline V gene lookup returns CDR1 LGHDT and CDR2 YNNKEL (reference sequence). V dropped 1 base and J dropped 6 bases, with 6 bases sitting between them. CDR3 region: CASSQGGKTQYF. The CDR3 coding sequence is TGTGCCAGCAGCCAAGGCGGGAAGACCCAGTACTTC.

The J gene is TRBJ1-4, the V gene TRBV7-9, with a weak D call TRBD1 (5 bases). CDR1 is SEHNR and CDR2 is FQNEAQ in the germline V gene (reference sequence). This CDR3 region has 15 residues. Deletions cut 8 bases from V and 3 bases from J, with 16 bases between. CDR3 protein: CASSGWGSANEKLFF. In DNA, the CDR3 is TGTGCCAGCTCCGGTTGGGGGTCTGCTAATGAAAAACTGTTTTTT.

The rearrangement joins TRBV29-1 to TRBJ2-1, with TRBD2 as a possible D gene (5 bases). Trimming left V 7 bases short and J 9 bases short, with 16 bases between. Germline CDR1 SQVTM, CDR2 ANQGSEA. There are 12 residues in the CDR3. The DNA of the CDR3 is TGCAGCGCTGGGGAGCGTAGTTCTGAGCAGTTCTTC. Its translation is CSAGERSSEQFF.

The DNA for the CDR3 is TGCAGTGCTAGTTGGCAGGAAAGAACTCAAGAGACCCAGTACTTC. Protein product: CSASWQERTQETQYF. V usage is TRBV20-1 and J usage is TRBJ2-5; D call uncertain. The V and J ends lost 3 bases and 2 bases respectively, with 16 bases between them. Germline V gene lookup returns CDR1 DFQATT and CDR2 SNEGSKA (reference sequence). This CDR3 contains 15 residues.

This clonotype was detected only a few times. The V and J genes are TRBV5-1 and TRBJ1-2, with 7 bases lining up with TRBD1. Germline V CDR1 and CDR2: SGHRS, YFSETQ. The CDR3 extends over 14 amino acids. With 4 bases clipped from V and 8 bases from J, the junction kept 11 bases outside the gene matches. CDR3 protein: CASSLLQGGDGYTF. DNA for the CDR3: TGCGCCAGCAGCCTTCTCCAGGGGGGGGACGGCTACACCTTC.

There are a few counts of this clonotype. The gene calls are TRBV6-2 or TRBV6-3 and TRBJ2-7; 11 bases match TRBD2. The J call is doubtful: the DNA matches TRBJ2-1 better. This CDR3 spans 15 amino acids. The germline V gene has CDR1 MNHEY and CDR2 SVGEGT. The CDR3 DNA sequence: TGTGCCAGCAGCCGACTAGCGGGAAGTTTCCATGAGCAGTTCTTC. It codes for CASSRLAGSFHEQFF.

The chain recombines TRBV7-9 with TRBJ2-1; 8 bases agree with TRBD2. Germline V lookup: CDR1 SEHNR, CDR2 FQNEAQ (reference sequence). After removal of 5 bases from V and 6 bases from J, the junction contained 12 bases not matched to a gene. This CDR3 is built from 16 residues. In DNA form, the CDR3 reads TGTGCCAGCAGCCCAGTGGGACTAGACCGGGCCAATGAGCAGTTCTTC. Translated, it gives CASSPVGLDRANEQFF.

This clonotype was observed a handful of times. The CDR3 nucleotides read TGCGCCAGCAGCTTGGAGTCTAGCGGAGACAATGAGCAGTTCTTC. Its translation is CASSLESSGDNEQFF. This sequence joins TRBV5-1 and TRBJ2-1, with 7 bases identical to TRBD2. This CDR3 spans 15 amino acids. Germline CDR1 reads SGHRS; CDR2 reads YFSETQ. Germline trimming cut 0 bases from V and 5 bases from J; bases unmatched to any gene: 5.

The CDR3: CASSQEDSNTEAFF. The CDR3 DNA reads TGCGCCAGCAGCCAAGAAGACAGTAACACTGAAGCTTTCTTT. The chain recombines TRBV4-3 with TRBJ1-1; perhaps TRBD1 as D (5 bases). Germline loops: CDR1 LGHNA, CDR2 YSLEER. This CDR3 contains 14 residues. Trimming stripped 0 bases from V and 2 bases from J, with 7 bases between.

The gene calls are TRBV5-1 and TRBJ2-1; TRBD2 is a possible D gene (5 bases). There are 15 residues in the CDR3. Germline V gene lookup returns CDR1 SGHRS and CDR2 YFSETQ. V was shortened by 6 bases and J by 6 bases, with 19 bases between the two germline ends. CDR3 nucleotide sequence: TGCGCCAGCACCCAGGAGCCCGCTCGGGGCAATGAGCAGTTCTTC. This encodes CASTQEPARGNEQFF.

V gene TRBV2 combines with J gene TRBJ1-1; D is perhaps TRBD1 (6 bases). Trimming removed 1 base from V and 7 bases from J, with 13 bases in between. CDR3 length: 14 amino acids. From germline, CDR1 is SNHLY and CDR2 FYNNEI. The DNA for the CDR3 is TGTGCCAGCAGTGAAGGGCGGGAACAGGGTGAAGCTTTCTTT. Translating it yields CASSEGREQGEAFF. Variable domain in full (rest from reference TRBV2 and TRBJ1-1): EPEVTQTPSHQVTQMGQEVILRCVPISNHLYFYWYRQILGQKVEFLVSFYNNEISEKSEIFDDQFSVERPDGSNFTLKIRSTKLEDSAMYFCASSEGREQGEAFFGQGTRLTVV.